This T cell receptor (beta chain) was obtained from a study of Tregs in tolerant kidney transplant recipients. With 3 bases clipped from V and 4 bases from J, the junction kept 10 bases outside the gene matches. CDR1 and CDR2 from the germline V gene are SGDLS and YYNGEE. This CDR3 has 16 residues. Broader study findings: The small number of patients limits these findings pending further validation. The most relevant donor-specific Treg TCRbeta repertoire apparently came from expansion with activated donor B cells. Biological reproducibility was not directly addressed, but technical replication error appeared minimal.

Generated by immunoSEQ multiplex PCR, the TCRdb table keeps only in-frame clones and is missing some. The sample lists about 240,000 clones; more than 65% were seen once. Note on this clone: Its antigen is as yet unknown.

Unstimulated regulatory T cells (CD4+CD25+CD127-), CD4+CD25- non-regulatory cells, CD4 and CD8 cells were FACS-sorted from thawed PBMCs. The TCR originated in a human donor in good health. Sample: CD4+ T cells from blood. V gene TRBV9 combines with J gene TRBJ2-5; the match to TRBD1 covers 9 bases. The CDR3 region has the DNA TGTGCCAGCAGCGCCACCGGGACAGGGAGAGGAGAGACCCAGTACTTC. Protein sequence: CASSATGTGRGETQYF.